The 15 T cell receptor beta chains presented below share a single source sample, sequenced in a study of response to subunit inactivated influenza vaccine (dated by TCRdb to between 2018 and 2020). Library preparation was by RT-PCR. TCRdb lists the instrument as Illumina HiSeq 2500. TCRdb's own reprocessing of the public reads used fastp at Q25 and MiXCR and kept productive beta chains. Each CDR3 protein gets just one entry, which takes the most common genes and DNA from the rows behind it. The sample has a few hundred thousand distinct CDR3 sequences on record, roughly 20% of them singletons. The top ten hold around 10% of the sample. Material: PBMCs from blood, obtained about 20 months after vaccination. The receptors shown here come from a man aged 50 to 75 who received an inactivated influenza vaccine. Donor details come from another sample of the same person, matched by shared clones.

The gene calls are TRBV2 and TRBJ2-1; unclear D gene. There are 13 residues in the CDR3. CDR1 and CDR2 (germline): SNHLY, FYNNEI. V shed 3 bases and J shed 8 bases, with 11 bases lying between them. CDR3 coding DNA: TGTGCCAGCAGTGAGGGAATCGTACATGAGCAGTTCTTC. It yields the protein CASSEGIVHEQFF.

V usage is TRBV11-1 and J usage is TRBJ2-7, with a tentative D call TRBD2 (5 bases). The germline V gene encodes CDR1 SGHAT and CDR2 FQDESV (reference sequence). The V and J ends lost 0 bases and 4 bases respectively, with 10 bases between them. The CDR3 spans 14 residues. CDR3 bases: TGTGCCAGCAGCTTAGCGTACGGACTGTACGAGCAGTACTTC. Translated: CASSLAYGLYEQYF. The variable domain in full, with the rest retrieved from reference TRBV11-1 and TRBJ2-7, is EAEVAQSPRYKITEKSQAVAFWCDPISGHATLYWYRQILGQGPELLVQFQDESVVDDSQLPKDRFSAERLKGVDSTLKIQPAELGDSAMYLCASSLAYGLYEQYFGPGTRLTVT.

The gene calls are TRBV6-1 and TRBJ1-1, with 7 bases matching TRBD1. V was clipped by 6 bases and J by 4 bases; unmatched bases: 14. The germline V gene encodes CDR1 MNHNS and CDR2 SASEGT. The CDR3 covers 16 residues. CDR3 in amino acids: CASRRDSSATGTEAFF. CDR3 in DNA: TGTGCCAGCAGACGGGACAGTAGCGCCACCGGCACTGAAGCTTTCTTT.

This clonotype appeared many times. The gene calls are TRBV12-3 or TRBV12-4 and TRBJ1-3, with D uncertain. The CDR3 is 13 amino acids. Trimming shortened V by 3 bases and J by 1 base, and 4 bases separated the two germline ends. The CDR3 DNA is TGTGCCAGCAGTTTGGGGTCTGGAAACACCATATATTTT. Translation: CASSLGSGNTIYF.

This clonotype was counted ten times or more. The CDR3 bases are TGTGCCAGCAGCCGTTGGACAGGGGGCTCGGGACGGGGCTACACCTTC. This gives the protein CASSRWTGGSGRGYTF. The V gene is TRBV14, the J gene TRBJ1-2, with 11 bases matching TRBD1. The length of the CDR3 is 16 residues. Germline CDR1 is SGHDN and CDR2 is FVKESK. With 4 bases clipped from V and 8 bases from J, the junction kept 12 bases outside the gene matches.

DNA of the CDR3: TGTGCCACCAGCAGAGATCTGGCAGCTGTTAATCAGCCCCAGCATTTT. This codes for CATSRDLAAVNQPQHF. The rearrangement links TRBV15 to TRBJ1-5; D not resolved. V lost 0 bases, J lost 4 bases, and 13 bases lay in between. The CDR3 is made up of 16 amino acids. The V gene's germline CDR1 is LNHNV and CDR2 YYDKDF (reference sequence). Drawing the rest from reference TRBV15 and TRBJ1-5, the complete variable domain is DAMVIQNPRYQVTQFGKPVTLSCSQTLNHNVMYWYQQKSSQAPKLLFHYYDKDFNNEADTPDNFQSRRPNTSFCFLDIRSPGLGDTAMYLCATSRDLAAVNQPQHFGDGTRLSIL.

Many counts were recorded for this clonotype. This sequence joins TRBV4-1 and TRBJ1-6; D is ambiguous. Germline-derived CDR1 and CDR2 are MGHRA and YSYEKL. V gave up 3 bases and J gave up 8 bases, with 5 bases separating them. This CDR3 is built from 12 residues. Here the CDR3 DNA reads TGCGCCAGCAGCCAGAGCGATTCACCCCTCCACTTT. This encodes CASSQSDSPLHF.

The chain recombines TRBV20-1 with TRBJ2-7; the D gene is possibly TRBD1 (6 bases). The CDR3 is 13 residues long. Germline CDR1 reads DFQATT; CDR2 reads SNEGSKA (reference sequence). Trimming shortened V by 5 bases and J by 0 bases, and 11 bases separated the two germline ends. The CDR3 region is CSAGRTDSYEQYF. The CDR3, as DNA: TGCAGTGCTGGGCGGACAGACTCCTACGAGCAGTACTTC.

CDR3 protein: CASSLALFSYNEQFF. In nucleotides, the CDR3 is TGTGCCAGCAGTTTAGCGCTGTTCTCCTACAATGAGCAGTTCTTC. This chain links TRBV12-3 or TRBV12-4 with TRBJ2-1; unclear D gene. This CDR3 has 15 amino acids. V lost 0 bases and J 0 bases, leaving 6 bases between the germline ends.

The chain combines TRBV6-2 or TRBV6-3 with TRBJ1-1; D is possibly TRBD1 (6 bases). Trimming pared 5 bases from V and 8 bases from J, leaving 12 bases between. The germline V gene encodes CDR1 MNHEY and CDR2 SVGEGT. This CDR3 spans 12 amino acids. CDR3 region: CASSQRGTEAFF. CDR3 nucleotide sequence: TGTGCCAGCAGTCAAAGGGGGACAGAAGCTTTCTTT.

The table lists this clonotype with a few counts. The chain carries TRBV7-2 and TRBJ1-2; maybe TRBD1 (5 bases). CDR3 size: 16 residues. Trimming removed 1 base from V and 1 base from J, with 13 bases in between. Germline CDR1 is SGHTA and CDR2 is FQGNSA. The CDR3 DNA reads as TGTGCCAGCAGCTTAGGTGCCAGGGAAATTAACTATGGCTACACCTTC. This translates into CASSLGAREINYGYTF.

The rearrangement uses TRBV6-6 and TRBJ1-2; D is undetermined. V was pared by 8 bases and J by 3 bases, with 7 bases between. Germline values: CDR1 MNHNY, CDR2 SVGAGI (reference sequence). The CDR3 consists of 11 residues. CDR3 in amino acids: CASGRDYGYTF. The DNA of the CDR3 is TGTGCCAGCGGTAGGGACTATGGCTACACCTTC.

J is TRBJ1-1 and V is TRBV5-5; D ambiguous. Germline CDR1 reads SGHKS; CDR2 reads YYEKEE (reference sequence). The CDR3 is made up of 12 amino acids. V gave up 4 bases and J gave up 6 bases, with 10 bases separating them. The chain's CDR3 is CASSPGLAEAFF. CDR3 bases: TGTGCCAGCAGCCCTGGCTTGGCTGAAGCTTTCTTT.

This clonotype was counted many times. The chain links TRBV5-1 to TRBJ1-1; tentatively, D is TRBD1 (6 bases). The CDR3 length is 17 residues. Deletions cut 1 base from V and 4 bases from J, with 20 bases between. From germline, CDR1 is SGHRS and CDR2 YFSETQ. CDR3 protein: CASSLTAGEWLATEAFF. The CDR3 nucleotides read TGCGCCAGCAGCTTGACGGCAGGGGAATGGTTGGCCACTGAAGCTTTCTTT.

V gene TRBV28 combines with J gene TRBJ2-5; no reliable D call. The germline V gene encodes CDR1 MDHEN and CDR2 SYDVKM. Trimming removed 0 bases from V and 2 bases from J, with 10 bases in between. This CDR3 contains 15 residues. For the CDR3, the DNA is TGTGCCAGCAGTTTATGGAGGCCAAAACAAGAGACCCAGTACTTC. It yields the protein CASSLWRPKQETQYF. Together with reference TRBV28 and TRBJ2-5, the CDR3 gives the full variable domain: DVKVTQSSRYLVKRTGEKVFLECVQDMDHENMFWYRQDPGLGLRLIYFSYDVKMKEKGDIPEGYSVSREKKERFSLILESASTNQTSMYLCASSLWRPKQETQYFGPGTRLLVL.